These 24 T cell receptor beta chains came from one sample sequenced in a study of spatial heterogeneity in lung cancer. Study-wide findings and caveats: Mutation counts in tumors were tracked by counts of expanded intratumoral alpha and beta TCRs.

MiXCR, run by TCRdb on the 5' RACE reads, gives a single entry per CDR3 protein. The repertoire holds about 8,100 distinct CDR3 sequences, with 9.5% to 15% as singletons. Time point reported: sample taken at primary tumor resection. These receptors are not linked to any known antigen. The sample here was lung tumor tissue, taken at surgery. The receptors were gathered from a male donor with early-stage non-small cell lung cancer.

This clonotype showed up many times. Because the library targeted alpha chains, this beta chain is an off-target read whose size means little. This chain joins TRBV6-6 and TRBJ2-2, with D uncertain. There are 14 residues in the CDR3. Germline CDR1 is MNHNY and CDR2 is SVGAGI (reference sequence). The V gene lost 4 bases and the J gene lost 8 bases, with 14 bases spanning the gap. The CDR3 reads CASSFLGGEGELFF. CDR3 nucleotide sequence: TGTGCCAGCAGTTTTCTGGGTGGCGAGGGGGAGCTGTTTTTT.

This clonotype was seen at least ten times. This beta chain is a stray read from a library made for alpha chains; its abundance is not meaningful. J is TRBJ2-5 and V is TRBV20-1; 13 bases fit TRBD2. This CDR3 comprises 14 residues. J lost 5 bases, V lost 6 bases, and 6 bases had no gene match. CDR1 is DFQATT, CDR2 SNEGSKA, per germline (reference sequence). The CDR3 sequence is CSARTSGRGETQYF. As DNA, the CDR3 is TGCAGTGCCCGGACTAGCGGGAGAGGGGAGACCCAGTACTTC.

In this sample, this clonotype is medium-sized. The library was designed around alpha chains, so this beta chain is a stray read whose abundance carries little weight. The rearrangement joins TRBV7-2 to TRBJ1-5, with D maybe TRBD1 (6 bases). CDR3 size: 16 residues. CDR1 and CDR2 from the germline V gene are SGHTA and FQGNSA. Trimming took 5 bases from V and 0 from J, leaving 14 bases between them. DNA for the CDR3: TGTGCCAGCAGCGGGGGGGCAGGGAATAGCAATCAGCCCCAGCATTTT. Translating it yields CASSGGAGNSNQPQHF.

Many counts were recorded for this clonotype. With the library built for alpha chains, this beta chain is off target and its frequency is not meaningful. The chain recombines TRBV7-8 with TRBJ2-1, with 8 bases identical to TRBD1. This CDR3 is built from 18 residues. The germline V gene has CDR1 SGHVS and CDR2 FQNEAQ. J was trimmed by 7 bases and V by 5 bases; bases with no gene match: 19. The CDR3 is CASSPQDLDRARYNEQFF. The CDR3 DNA sequence: TGTGCCAGCAGCCCACAGGACCTGGACAGGGCAAGGTATAATGAGCAGTTCTTC. The full variable domain, in which reference TRBV7-8 and TRBJ2-1 provide the parts outside the CDR3, is GAGVSQSPRYKVAKRGQDVALRCDPISGHVSLFWYQQALGQGPEFLTYFQNEAQLDKSGLPSDRFFAERPEGSVSTLKIQRTQQEDSAVYLCASSPQDLDRARYNEQFFGPGTRLTVL.

At least ten counts were recorded for this clonotype. A library prepared for alpha chains yielded this beta chain as an off-target read; its size is of little meaning. This rearrangement joins TRBV19 to TRBJ2-1, with 7 bases aligning to TRBD1. CDR1 and CDR2 from the germline V gene are LNHDA and SQIVND (reference sequence). The CDR3 has 14 amino acids. The V and J ends lost 6 bases and 0 bases, in that order; junction bases with no gene match: 2. Written as DNA, the CDR3 is TGTGCCAGTAGGAGGGACAGCTCCTACAATGAGCAGTTCTTC. This gives the protein CASRRDSSYNEQFF.

Comments on this clonotype: Because this beta chain is a stray read in a library intended to capture alpha chains, its abundance should not be given much weight. The chain employs TRBV20-1 and TRBJ1-5, with 10 positions matching TRBD1. CDR1 is DFQATT and CDR2 is SNEGSKA in the germline V gene (reference sequence). The CDR3 is 16 residues long. J gave up 6 bases and V 5 bases, and 13 bases lay outside the gene matches. The CDR3 DNA reads TGCAGTGCTCTCCGGGACAGGGGAGTGGGGATTCAGCCCCAGCATTTT. It yields the protein CSALRDRGVGIQPQHF.

This clonotype is judged medium-sized. Because this beta chain is a stray read in a library intended to capture alpha chains, its abundance should not be given much weight. This chain links TRBV29-1 with TRBJ2-2; 7 bases are shared with TRBD2. The CDR3 loop spans 14 amino acids. V was pared by 3 bases and J by 4 bases, with 5 bases of the junction left unmatched. From germline, CDR1 is SQVTM and CDR2 ANQGSEA. CDR3 nucleotides: TGCAGCGTTGACGGTGGGGAGGGCACCGGGGAGCTGTTTTTT. As protein: CSVDGGEGTGELFF.

This clonotype was seen repeatedly, ten times or more. This beta chain is a stray sequence in a library constructed for alpha chains; its clone size is not meaningful. The genes are TRBV20-1 and TRBJ2-3; perhaps TRBD1 as D (8 bases). Germline loops: CDR1 DFQATT, CDR2 SNEGSKA (reference sequence). V lost 3 bases and J lost 2, with 15 bases in between. The CDR3 consists of 15 residues. CDR3 DNA: TGCAGTGCTAGCGACAGGGGAGGGCCCACAGATACGCAGTATTTT. This gives the protein CSASDRGGPTDTQYF.

A note on this clonotype: For a library built for alpha chains, this beta chain is a stray read; little rests on its size. The genes are TRBV27 and TRBJ1-1; a possible D gene is TRBD1 (5 bases). The CDR3 runs to 16 residues. V lost 7 bases and J lost 3, with 21 bases in between. CDR1 and CDR2 from the germline V gene are MNHEY and SMNVEV (reference sequence). The CDR3 loop reads CASTPMGVVRDTEAFF. The CDR3 DNA reads TGTGCCAGCACCCCTATGGGGGTCGTCAGGGACACTGAAGCTTTCTTT.

This clonotype occurred many times. This beta chain lies outside the target of a library built for alpha chains; its clone size means little. This chain uses TRBV24-1 with TRBJ2-6; possibly TRBD2 for D (6 bases). Germline-derived CDR1 and CDR2 are KGHDR and SFDVKD. The V gene lost 3 bases and the J gene lost 0 bases, with 14 bases spanning the gap. CDR3 length equals 18 residues. The DNA of the CDR3 is TGTGCCACCAGTGATAGACGGAGGGGAAGCTCTGGGGCCAACGTCCTGACTTTC. This gives the protein CATSDRRRGSSGANVLTF.

This clonotype was counted ten times or more. This beta chain is an off-target read within a library intended for alpha chains, so its frequency means little. V is TRBV4-1 and J is TRBJ2-1; perhaps TRBD1 as D (5 bases). V was pared by 1 base and J by 1 base, with 14 bases between. CDR3 length: 17 amino acids. Per the germline V gene, CDR1 is MGHRA and CDR2 is YSYEKL. Here the CDR3 reads CASSQVDLGVSYNEQFF. In DNA, the CDR3 is TGCGCCAGCAGCCAAGTTGACCTAGGGGTGTCCTACAATGAGCAGTTCTTC.

This clonotype appeared many times. This beta chain came through as a stray read in a library set up for alpha chains, and its size says little. The chain uses TRBV18 and TRBJ2-5, with TRBD1 identical over 9 bases. The germline V gene has CDR1 KGHSH and CDR2 LQKENI. This CDR3 comprises 14 residues. With V trimmed by 10 bases and J by 0 bases, 6 bases remained unmatched. CDR3 amino acids: CATAGTGHQETQYF. The DNA of the CDR3 is TGTGCCACCGCCGGGACAGGGCACCAAGAGACCCAGTACTTC.

Judged by abundance, this clonotype is large. A library prepared for alpha chains yielded this beta chain as an off-target read; its size is of little meaning. The CDR3 sequence: CASSSLSGHTEAFF. CDR3 nucleotide sequence: TGTGCCAGCAGCTCCTTGTCGGGTCACACTGAAGCTTTCTTT. The genes are TRBV7-2 and TRBJ1-1; D gene ambiguous. The CDR3 runs to 14 residues. Trimming took 4 bases from V and 3 from J, leaving 12 bases between them. From germline, CDR1 is SGHTA and CDR2 FQGNSA.

By sample fraction, this clonotype is medium-sized. As an off-target read in a library built for alpha chains, this beta chain has a frequency of little significance. The genes are TRBV5-1 and TRBJ2-3; D is undetermined. CDR3 size: 15 residues. The V end was cut by 7 bases, the J end by 2 bases, with 17 bases between. The germline CDR1 and CDR2 sequences are SGHRS and YFSETQ. CDR3 sequence reads: CASHPTGSFTDTQYF. The CDR3 DNA reads TGCGCCAGCCACCCAACTGGTAGTTTCACAGATACGCAGTATTTT.

This clonotype was counted only a few times. Because the library targeted alpha chains, this beta chain is an off-target read whose size means little. This rearrangement joins TRBV7-2 to TRBJ2-3, with 11 bases matching TRBD2. Germline values: CDR1 SGHTA, CDR2 FQGNSA. This CDR3 is 16 amino acids long. The ends lost 5 bases at V and 3 bases at J; junction bases unmatched: 7. The CDR3 DNA reads as TGTGCCAGCAGCATATTCCTAGCGGGAGGTACAGATACGCAGTATTTT. It yields the protein CASSIFLAGGTDTQYF.

This clonotype is classed as medium-sized. This beta chain was picked up by a library intended for alpha chains and is off target, so its count carries little meaning. This chain links TRBV20-1 with TRBJ2-2, with 9 bases matching TRBD2. Trimming removed 1 base from V and 5 bases from J; junction bases left unmatched: 2. The germline gives CDR1 DFQATT, CDR2 SNEGSKA (reference sequence). CDR3 size: 14 residues. In DNA form, the CDR3 reads TGCAGTGCTAGAGTAGCGGGAGTGACCGGGGAGCTGTTTTTT. Amino acids: CSARVAGVTGELFF.

Worth noting for this clonotype: Little can be read into the size of this beta chain, an off-target read in a library designed for alpha chains. The chain recombines TRBV20-1 with TRBJ2-7, with TRBD1 matching 7 bases. J was trimmed by 3 bases and V by 1 base; bases with no gene match: 3. The CDR3 length is 13 residues. Germline V gene data show CDR1 as DFQATT and CDR2 as SNEGSKA (reference sequence). The CDR3 sequence is CSARGTGIYEQYF. Here the CDR3 DNA reads TGCAGTGCTAGAGGGACAGGAATCTACGAGCAGTACTTC.

This clonotype is medium-sized in the sample. Since the library was made to target alpha chains, this beta chain is a stray read and its abundance is not meaningful. J is TRBJ2-3 and V is TRBV7-2; no firm D call. V was trimmed by 7 bases and J by 2 bases, leaving 10 bases between them. CDR3 size: 13 residues. The germline V gene encodes CDR1 SGHTA and CDR2 FQGNSA. CDR3 loop: CASNQNPTDTQYF. The CDR3 nucleotides are TGTGCCAGCAACCAGAACCCCACAGATACGCAGTATTTT.

This clonotype was counted ten times or more. This beta chain is an off-target read within a library intended for alpha chains, so its frequency means little. J is TRBJ2-3 and V is TRBV21-1; the D call of TRBD2 is as the table states it, not checked on the DNA. TRBV21-1 is reported as a pseudogene. This CDR3 spans 16 amino acids. CDR3 protein: CASSSGTSGCTDTQYF. CDR3 nucleotides: TGTGCCAGCAGCAGTGGGACTAGCGGCTGCACAGATACGCAGTATTTT.

By sample fraction, this clonotype is medium-sized. Since it is a stray read in a library aimed at alpha chains, this beta chain has a size that is not meaningful. V is TRBV7-9 and J is TRBJ1-1, with D possibly matching TRBD1 (5 bases). Deletions cut 5 bases from V and 6 bases from J, with 10 bases between. Germline assignment: CDR1 SEHNR and CDR2 FQNEAQ (reference sequence). The length of the CDR3 is 12 residues. The CDR3 coding sequence is TGTGCCAGCAGCACTCCGGGGGCTGAAGCTTTCTTT. This codes for CASSTPGAEAFF.

Many counts were recorded for this clonotype. This beta chain came through as a stray read in a library set up for alpha chains, and its size says little. V is TRBV9 and J is TRBJ2-5; 8 nucleotides align to TRBD1. CDR3 length: 14 residues. J lost 5 bases, V lost 3 bases, and 6 bases had no gene match. CDR1 and CDR2 (germline): SGDLS, YYNGEE. The CDR3 sequence: CASSADRGRETQYF. In nucleotides, the CDR3 is TGTGCCAGCAGCGCCGACAGGGGCAGGGAGACCCAGTACTTC.

This clonotype was picked up many times. This beta chain is a stray read from a library made for alpha chains; its abundance is not meaningful. The chain recombines TRBV20-1 with TRBJ1-1, with a weak D call TRBD1 (5 bases). Trimming pared 1 base from V and 6 bases from J, leaving 6 bases between. CDR1 DFQATT and CDR2 SNEGSKA come from the germline V gene (reference sequence). The CDR3 is made up of 11 amino acids. The DNA of the CDR3 is TGCAGTGCTAGAGGGGGCTCTGAAGCTTTCTTT. As protein: CSARGGSEAFF.

This clonotype is categorized as medium-sized. This beta chain is a stray read from a library made for alpha chains; its abundance is not meaningful. The gene calls are TRBV4-1 and TRBJ2-7; a weak D match, TRBD2 (6 bases). The length of the CDR3 is 15 residues. The V gene's germline CDR1 is MGHRA and CDR2 YSYEKL. V dropped 6 bases and J dropped 2 bases, with 17 bases sitting between them. CDR3 loop: CASSAVGTGAYEQYF. The CDR3 DNA reads TGCGCCAGCAGTGCGGTCGGGACGGGAGCCTACGAGCAGTACTTC.

This clonotype was seen ten or more times. In a library made to pick up alpha chains, this beta chain is a stray read with a size that means little. The V gene is TRBV5-1, the J gene TRBJ2-2; D is ambiguous. Trimming removed 4 bases at V and 0 bases at J, with 4 bases between. CDR3 length: 13 amino acids. The germline V gene encodes CDR1 SGHRS and CDR2 YFSETQ. Written as DNA, the CDR3 is TGCGCCAGCAGCCCTTCGAACACCGGGGAGCTGTTTTTT. This encodes CASSPSNTGELFF.